This T cell receptor (beta chain) derives from a study of cytomegalovirus exposure and HLA in healthy donors. Broader study findings: An ancestry cluster, one associated with Asian ancestry, reportedly showed fewer N-insertions than the approximately 670-donor mean in a later analysis. In a later analysis, at a false discovery rate of 0.05, some 15,000 TCR beta sequences were associated with HLA alleles. Listed as cytomegalovirus-associated were 164 TCR beta chains. Later analysis identified several of the most significant clusters that appeared linked to common viral pathogens.

Germline trimming cut 2 bases from V and 1 base from J; bases unmatched to any gene: 4. CDR1 is WSHSY, CDR2 SAAADI, per germline. The CDR3 runs to 16 residues. As to this clone: As yet, its antigen is unknown.

This PCR relied on a set of 60 Vbeta primers and 13 Jbeta primers. The table came from immunoSEQ multiplex PCR; TCRdb's copy has only in-frame clones and leaves some out. Among tens of thousands of clones listed, 62% were seen once. The genes are TRBV10-2 and TRBJ1-1; TRBD1 matches 10 bases. The material sequenced was PBMCs. The origin of this receptor is a woman under 40 in good health and CMV-seropositive. The CDR3 here is CASSEGQGVKNTEAFF. Written as DNA, the CDR3 is TGCGCCAGCAGTGAGGGACAGGGGGTGAAGAACACTGAAGCTTTCTTT.